These T cell receptor beta chains were read from a single sample in a study of a mutant IDH1 vaccine in newly diagnosed glioma. What these receptors recognize is not known. Assay: immunoSEQ multiplex PCR; the TCRdb copy retains only in-frame clones and omits some. The repertoire holds some 61,000 clones, with approximately 84% as singletons. The material was PBMCs, obtained from a glioma patient whose treatment included an IDH1 peptide vaccine. The receptors here all came from a young man with glioma. Each CDR3 is given with its conserved first and last residue. The D gene is left open where the match is weak. Expanded clones are given a class, and other clones once, few, many or no size at all.

TRBJ1-5	TRBV7-2	.	.	CASSFGRGPRDGQPQHF	TGTGCCAGCAGCTTTGGCCGGGGCCCCAGAGATGGTCAGCCCCAGCATTTT
TRBJ2-7	TRBV18	.	.	CASSPTDYYEQYF	TGTGCCAGCTCACCGACGGATTACTACGAGCAGTACTTC
TRBJ1-5	TRBV5-3	.	.	CARSLDRDSNQPQHF	TGTGCCAGAAGCTTGGACAGGGATAGCAATCAGCCCCAGCATTTT
TRBJ2-1	TRBV18	.	.	CASSPSVVWEQFF	TGTGCCAGCTCACCCAGTGTAGTGTGGGAGCAGTTCTTC
TRBJ2-3	TRBV29-1	.	.	CSVGILVTDTQYF	TGCAGCGTTGGGATTTTAGTCACAGATACGCAGTATTTT
TRBJ1-2	TRBV27	.	.	CASRLTGNYGYTF	TGTGCCAGCAGACTCACAGGGAACTATGGCTACACCTTC
TRBJ1-1	TRBV5-1	.	.	CASSVGATEAFF	TGCGCCAGCAGCGTTGGGGCCACTGAAGCTTTCTTT
TRBJ1-1	TRBV4-3	TRBD1	.	CASSQQGGDEAFF	TGCGCCAGCAGCCAACAGGGGGGGGATGAAGCTTTCTTT
TRBJ1-2	TRBV5-1	.	.	CASRTDRIDGYTF	TGCGCCAGCAGAACAGACAGGATCGATGGCTACACCTTC
TRBJ1-1	TRBV5-1	.	.	CASSLDGTRSFSRRTEAFF	TGCGCCAGCAGCTTGGACGGGACGCGTTCTTTTAGTAGGCGAACTGAAGCTTTCTTT
TRBJ1-2	TRBV2	TRBD1	.	CASRGQGTYGYTF	TGTGCCAGCAGGGGACAGGGAACCTATGGCTACACCTTC
TRBJ1-6	TRBV27	.	.	CAIGSSYNSPLHF	TGTGCCATAGGAAGCTCCTATAATTCACCCCTCCACTTT
TRBJ2-6	TRBV9	.	.	CASRGWAESAGANVLTF	TGTGCCAGCAGGGGTTGGGCGGAAAGTGCTGGGGCCAACGTCCTGACTTTC
TRBJ1-5	TRBV30	.	.	CAWSVLMRDMEHF	TGTGCCTGGAGTGTACTGATGCGGGACATGGAGCATTTT
TRBJ1-3	TRBV14	.	.	CASSLQMPGNTIYF	TGTGCCAGCAGCCTTCAGATGCCTGGAAACACCATATATTTT
TRBJ2-3	TRBV7-9	.	.	CASSPHLPLGDTQYF	TGTGCCAGCAGCCCGCACCTACCCCTGGGGGATACGCAGTATTTT
TRBJ2-2	TRBV4-1	TRBD2	.	CASSQVGLAANTGELFF	TGCGCCAGCAGCCAAGTAGGACTAGCGGCGAACACCGGGGAGCTGTTTTTT
TRBJ1-2	TRBV5-6	.	.	CASSPDSNYGYTF	TGTGCCAGCAGCCCGGACAGCAACTATGGCTACACCTTC
TRBJ1-3	TRBV6-1	.	.	CASSDSFSGNTIYF	TGTGCCAGCAGTGACAGTTTCTCTGGAAACACCATATATTTT
TRBJ1-2	TRBV15	.	.	CATSRIRSSDDYTF	TGTGCCACCAGCAGGATACGGTCATCCGACGACTACACCTTC
TRBJ2-4	TRBV7-2	.	.	CASSLDATKLAKNIQYF	TGTGCCAGCAGCTTAGACGCAACCAAACTAGCCAAAAACATTCAGTACTTC
TRBJ1-2	TRBV4-3	.	.	CASSQDEYYGYTF	TGCGCCAGCAGCCAAGATGAATACTATGGCTACACCTTC
TRBJ2-7	TRBV5-1	TRBD2	.	CASNRGGLAGAQSYEQYF	TGCGCCAGCAACCGGGGAGGCCTAGCGGGAGCCCAATCCTACGAGCAGTACTTC
TRBJ2-6	TRBV18	.	.	CASSPDNSGANVLTF	TGTGCCAGCTCACCCGACAACTCTGGGGCCAACGTCCTGACTTTC
TRBJ1-1	TRBV2	.	.	CASSDPRVRTEAFF	TGTGCCAGCAGCGACCCCAGGGTTCGGACTGAAGCTTTCTTT
TRBJ1-6	TRBV5-1	.	.	CASSSLQEINSPLHF	TGCGCCAGCAGCTCATTACAGGAGATAAATTCACCCCTCCACTTT
TRBJ1-5	TRBV10-3	.	.	CAISEFSNQPQHF	TGTGCCATCAGTGAGTTTAGCAATCAGCCCCAGCATTTT
TRBJ1-1	TRBV7-9	.	.	CASSLERTGNTEAFF	TGTGCCAGCAGCTTAGAGAGGACGGGGAACACTGAAGCTTTCTTT
TRBJ2-7	TRBV6-6	.	.	CASSLVGYEQYF	TGTGCCAGCAGTTTAGTAGGCTACGAGCAGTACTTC
TRBJ2-7	TRBV10-3	.	.	CAISSGTDTYEQYF	TGTGCCATCAGCTCCGGGACTGACACCTACGAGCAGTACTTC
TRBJ2-7	TRBV30	.	.	CAWSVRATGASYEQYF	TGTGCCTGGAGTGTAAGGGCGACAGGAGCCTCCTACGAGCAGTACTTC
TRBJ1-5	TRBV2	.	once	CASSVQGPYSNQPQHF	TGTGCCAGCAGTGTTCAGGGGCCTTATAGCAATCAGCCCCAGCATTTT
TRBJ2-2	TRBV18	.	.	CASSPGAGEPSNTGELFF	TGTGCCAGCTCACCCGGGGCAGGGGAACCTTCGAACACCGGGGAGCTGTTTTTT
TRBJ1-6	TRBV5-4	.	.	CASSPNGAGKSTLHF	TGTGCCAGCAGTCCGAACGGGGCAGGCAAATCCACCCTCCACTTT
TRBJ1-2	TRBV6-6	.	.	CASSYSEGSYGYTF	TGTGCCAGCAGTTACTCTGAGGGGTCCTATGGCTACACCTTC
TRBJ2-7	TRBV10-3	.	.	CAITSDPNYEQYF	TGTGCCATCACCAGCGACCCAAACTACGAGCAGTACTTC
TRBJ2-5	TRBV6-6	.	.	CASSHSEGVRWKTQYF	TGTGCCAGCAGTCACAGCGAGGGGGTTCGATGGAAGACCCAGTACTTC
TRBJ2-7	TRBV4-1	.	.	CASSLTSSYEQYF	TGCGCCAGCAGCCTAACTAGCTCCTACGAGCAGTACTTC
TRBJ1-4	TRBV5-1	.	.	CASSSTAGGEKLFF	TGCGCCAGCAGCTCGACGGCTGGAGGAGAAAAACTGTTTTTT
TRBJ2-6	TRBV2	.	.	CASSEGLFSGANVLTF	TGTGCCAGCAGTGAAGGGCTTTTCTCTGGGGCCAACGTCCTGACTTTC
TRBJ2-1	TRBV7-2	TRBD2	few	CASSLIRTSGGKGNEQFF	TGTGCCAGCAGCTTAATCAGGACTAGCGGGGGGAAGGGCAATGAGCAGTTCTTC
TRBJ1-4	TRBV19	.	.	CASSIVTIGQQKLFF	TGTGCCAGTAGTATAGTCACGATTGGCCAACAAAAACTGTTTTTT
TRBJ2-5	TRBV6-6	.	.	CASSYWGNPQETQYF	TGTGCCAGCAGTTACTGGGGGAACCCTCAAGAGACCCAGTACTTC
TRBJ1-3	TRBV10-2	TRBD1	.	CASSEAGQASGNTIYF	TGCGCCAGCAGTGAGGCGGGACAGGCCTCTGGAAACACCATATATTTT
TRBJ2-3	TRBV4-1	TRBD1	.	CASSRRQGTDTQYF	TGCGCCAGCAGCCGGAGACAGGGGACAGATACGCAGTATTTT
TRBJ1-5	TRBV19	.	.	CASSISVNQPQHF	TGTGCCAGTAGTATCTCAGTCAATCAGCCCCAGCATTTT
TRBJ2-7	TRBV27	.	.	CASSPGTISYEQYF	TGTGCCAGCAGCCCCGGGACCATTTCCTACGAGCAGTACTTC
TRBJ1-2	TRBV30	.	.	CAWSVLLAHGYTF	TGTGCCTGGAGTGTACTCTTGGCCCATGGCTACACCTTC
TRBJ1-2	TRBV18	.	.	CASSPGDLVPGYTF	TGTGCCAGCTCACCGGGAGACTTGGTGCCGGGCTACACCTTC
TRBJ1-5	TRBV7-2	.	.	CASSTDSTGGQPQHF	TGTGCCAGCAGCACGGACTCCACCGGGGGCCAGCCCCAGCATTTT
TRBJ2-1	TRBV14	TRBD2	.	CASSYLAGGRDEQFF	TGTGCCAGCAGCTACCTAGCGGGGGGGCGCGATGAGCAGTTCTTC
TRBJ2-3	TRBV6-5	.	.	CASSYQTPTDTQYF	TGTGCCAGCAGTTACCAAACACCTACGGATACGCAGTATTTT
TRBJ2-6	TRBV9	.	.	CASNLEGTGANVLTF	TGTGCCAGCAACTTAGAGGGGACTGGGGCCAACGTCCTGACTTTC
TRBJ1-3	TRBV19	.	.	CASSRGGGNTIYF	TGTGCCAGTAGTAGGGGGGGCGGAAACACCATATATTTT
TRBJ2-1	TRBV5-4	TRBD2	.	CASSSTSGRASSSNEQFF	TGTGCCAGCAGTTCTACTAGCGGGAGGGCATCATCGTCCAATGAGCAGTTCTTC